These 28 T cell receptor beta chains came from one sample sequenced in a study of human T cells and chemical hapten exposure. One entry per CDR3 protein, called by TCRdb with MiXCR from the RACE reads. Counted here are roughly 120,000 distinct CDR3 sequences, 9.5% to 13% occurring once; the ten biggest clones make up approximately 1.5%. The time point denotes: patch test 1, 2 weeks after DPC sensitization. Treatment of the sample: therapeutic diphenylcyclopropenone sensitization with weekly scalp DPC. The sample consisted of whole blood, taken in connection with sensitization to the hapten diphenylcyclopropenone (DPC). Receptor source: a woman aged 45-65 years with alopecia areata. Some clones in this sample may be carry-over from other donors' samples.

This clonotype has more than one count but fewer than ten. This chain uses TRBV2 with TRBJ1-4, with a tentative D call TRBD1 (6 bases). Per the germline V gene, CDR1 is SNHLY and CDR2 is FYNNEI. The CDR3 covers 16 residues. V gave up 4 bases and J gave up 8 bases, with 20 bases separating them. The CDR3 sequence: CASSGSTGLASEKLFF. Here the CDR3 DNA reads TGTGCCAGCAGTGGGTCCACAGGGTTAGCGAGCGAAAAACTGTTTTTT.

This clonotype has ten or more counts. The V call is TRBV7-9, the J call TRBJ1-1; a possible D gene is TRBD1 (6 bases). The V gene's germline CDR1 is SEHNR and CDR2 FQNEAQ (reference sequence). This CDR3 spans 13 amino acids. The V end lost 4 bases, the J end lost 4 bases, and 10 bases lay between the germline ends. The CDR3 nucleotides read TGTGCCAGCAGCTCACAGGGTGGCACTGAAGCTTTCTTT. The encoded protein is CASSSQGGTEAFF.

Ten or more counts support this clonotype. The chain has TRBV7-9 and TRBJ2-4; D is possibly TRBD1 (5 bases). Germline CDR1 SEHNR, CDR2 FQNEAQ (reference sequence). This CDR3 spans 16 amino acids. V lost 3 bases and J 0 bases, leaving 12 bases between the germline ends. The CDR3 reads CASSLVDITAKNIQYF. DNA of the CDR3: TGTGCCAGCAGCTTGGTGGACATCACAGCCAAAAACATTCAGTACTTC.

This clonotype was seen a few times. The chain is built from TRBV5-1 and TRBJ2-3; TRBD2 agrees at 7 bases. This CDR3 has 16 amino acids. Unmatched junction bases numbered 7, after V lost 3 bases and J lost 0 bases. Germline V gene data show CDR1 as SGHRS and CDR2 as YFSETQ. The CDR3 here is CASSSGSGPSTDTQYF. The DNA for the CDR3 is TGCGCCAGCAGCTCCGGTAGCGGGCCCAGCACAGATACGCAGTATTTT.

Turning to this clonotype: Germline and junction disagree at one end, which may indicate a read error. The CDR3 reads CASSFTGTAWEILFF. The DNA of the CDR3 is TGTGCCAGCAGTTTCACCGGGACAGCGTGGGAAATACTGTTTTTT. The chain recombines TRBV12-3 or TRBV12-4 with TRBJ1-4; 7 nucleotides agree with TRBD1. CDR3 length: 15 residues.

This clonotype showed up many times. The chain is built from TRBV7-2 and TRBJ2-3; D call uncertain. Trimming took 5 bases from V and 0 from J, leaving 12 bases between them. This CDR3 has 15 amino acids. From germline, CDR1 is SGHTA and CDR2 FQGNSA. The CDR3 DNA sequence: TGTGCCAGCAGCCCCTTAGAGAGTAGCACAGATACGCAGTATTTT. Its protein is CASSPLESSTDTQYF.

The V call is TRBV19, the J call TRBJ2-7; 10 bases fit TRBD1. Germline CDR1 LNHDA, CDR2 SQIVND (reference sequence). This CDR3 spans 16 amino acids. With V trimmed by 5 bases and J by 1 base, 8 bases remained unmatched. This CDR3 reads CASSPSGTGASYEQYF. CDR3 sequence (DNA): TGTGCCAGTAGTCCCTCCGGGACAGGGGCTTCCTACGAGCAGTACTTC.

V and J are TRBV29-1 and TRBJ2-7; 7 bases are a match to TRBD2. The CDR3 has 14 amino acids. Trimming took 5 bases from V and 1 from J; bases not matched to a gene: 8. The germline gives CDR1 SQVTM, CDR2 ANQGSEA. The CDR3 nucleotides are TGCAGCGTTTCTAATGCAGCGGGGTCCTACGAGCAGTACTTC. Translated: CSVSNAAGSYEQYF.

This clonotype was recorded a few times. This sequence joins TRBV29-1 and TRBJ2-3; D remains ambiguous. The CDR3 sequence is 12 residues long. Trimming took 4 bases from V and 0 from J, leaving 5 bases between them. Germline V gene sequence: CDR1 SQVTM, CDR2 ANQGSEA. This CDR3 is CSVGSSTDTQYF. The CDR3 bases are TGCAGCGTTGGGTCCAGCACAGATACGCAGTATTTT.

Only a few counts were recorded for this clonotype. This sequence joins TRBV14 and TRBJ2-3; D is uncertain. This CDR3 contains 16 residues. Germline CDR1 is SGHDN and CDR2 is FVKESK. The V end lost 2 bases, the J end lost 4 bases, and 16 bases lay between the germline ends. This chain's CDR3 is CASSQRPVVGADTQYF. The CDR3 DNA sequence: TGTGCCAGCAGCCAACGCCCCGTTGTGGGCGCAGATACGCAGTATTTT.

This clonotype was seen a few times. The chain employs TRBV27 and TRBJ2-1; D tentatively reads TRBD1 or TRBD2 (6 bases each). This CDR3 contains 15 residues. From germline, CDR1 is MNHEY and CDR2 SMNVEV (reference sequence). The ends were cut back, 6 bases at V and 8 bases at J, with 20 bases in the middle. The CDR3 loop is CASRLQGGSVDEQFF. CDR3 coding DNA: TGTGCCAGCAGACTCCAAGGGGGGTCGGTGGATGAGCAGTTCTTC.

This sequence joins TRBV24-1 and TRBJ1-5; 8 bases match TRBD1. CDR1 and CDR2 from the germline V gene are KGHDR and SFDVKD. This CDR3 has 16 amino acids. V lost 3 bases, J lost 2 bases, and 5 bases stayed unmatched. The CDR3 sequence is CATSDTPGQGNQPQHF. For the CDR3, the DNA is TGTGCCACCAGTGATACCCCGGGACAGGGCAATCAGCCCCAGCATTTT.

This clonotype occurred a few times. The rearrangement joins TRBV5-1 to TRBJ2-5; the match to TRBD1 covers 9 bases. Germline V gives CDR1 SGHRS, CDR2 YFSETQ. V lost 4 bases and J lost 3; bases outside the gene matches: 7. The CDR3 consists of 15 residues. The CDR3 DNA is TGCGCCAGCAGCAGACAGGGGGACTCTAAAGAGACCCAGTACTTC. Its translation is CASSRQGDSKETQYF.

This clonotype was counted between two and nine times. The chain joins TRBV18 to TRBJ1-1; possible D gene TRBD1, 6 bases. Between the trimmed V and J ends, which lost 5 bases and 2 bases, there was a span of 21 bases. The germline gives CDR1 KGHSH, CDR2 LQKENI. The CDR3 has 17 amino acids. The CDR3 reads CASSSRTQGGTNTEAFF. The CDR3 coding sequence is TGTGCCAGCTCATCCCGGACTCAAGGGGGGACCAACACTGAAGCTTTCTTT.

This chain uses TRBV4-2 with TRBJ1-6; D gene unclear. The germline V and J ends were trimmed by 1 base and 13 bases, with 14 bases remaining between them. CDR3 size: 14 residues. The germline gives CDR1 LGHNA, CDR2 YNFKEQ. The CDR3 sequence: CASSQGTDSGPLHF. CDR3 DNA sequence: TGTGCCAGCAGCCAAGGGACTGATTCGGGGCCCCTCCACTTT.

This clonotype was seen many times. The genes are TRBV7-6 and TRBJ2-7; a weak D match, TRBD1 (6 bases). Germline CDR1 SGHVS, CDR2 FNYEAQ. The V end was cut by 4 bases, the J end by 7 bases, with 14 bases between. The CDR3 consists of 13 residues. The DNA for the CDR3 is TGTGCCAGCAGCTCAGGGGATTCGGGGGAGCAGTACTTC. Its translation is CASSSGDSGEQYF.

The rearrangement uses TRBV20-1 and TRBJ2-6; no firm D call. Germline V gene data show CDR1 as DFQATT and CDR2 as SNEGSKA (reference sequence). Trimming shortened V by 4 bases and J by 3 bases, and 7 bases separated the two germline ends. The CDR3 consists of 13 residues. The CDR3 sequence: CSANKNGANVLTF. As DNA, the CDR3 is TGCAGTGCTAACAAAAATGGGGCCAACGTCCTGACTTTC.

In this sample, this clonotype turned up a few times. J is TRBJ2-1 and V is TRBV7-9; 8 nucleotides align to TRBD1. The junction had 13 bases not matched to a gene; V was cut back by 5 bases and J by 7 bases. Germline lookup yields CDR1 SEHNR and CDR2 FQNEAQ (reference sequence). This CDR3 region has 16 residues. The CDR3 DNA sequence: TGTGCCAGCAGCCACCCCCGGGGGACAGGATTTAATGAGCAGTTCTTC. This codes for CASSHPRGTGFNEQFF.

The chain combines TRBV12-3 or TRBV12-4 with TRBJ1-5; D gene unclear. Trimming cost V 4 bases and J 5 bases, with 9 bases left between them. This CDR3 is built from 13 residues. CDR3 region: CASSSNRDQPQHF. CDR3 nucleotide sequence: TGTGCCAGCAGTTCCAATCGGGATCAGCCCCAGCATTTT.

This clonotype turned up a few times. The J gene is TRBJ2-1, the V gene TRBV7-9, with 7 nucleotides matching TRBD2. This CDR3 is 14 amino acids long. The V and J ends lost 5 bases and 3 bases, in that order; junction bases with no gene match: 4. Germline assignment: CDR1 SEHNR and CDR2 FQNEAQ (reference sequence). The CDR3 spells CASSQWGGYNEQFF. In DNA form, the CDR3 reads TGTGCCAGCAGCCAGTGGGGGGGCTACAATGAGCAGTTCTTC.

This clonotype was observed many times. The chain employs TRBV6-2 or TRBV6-3 and TRBJ1-2; maybe TRBD1 (6 bases). V was cut by 8 bases and J by 2 bases, with 18 bases left in between. The CDR3 is made up of 15 amino acids. Germline CDR1 reads MNHEY; CDR2 reads SVGEGT. CDR3: CASCLHRERNYGYTF. DNA for the CDR3: TGTGCCAGCTGCCTTCACAGGGAAAGAAACTATGGCTACACCTTC.

At least ten counts were recorded for this clonotype. This chain joins TRBV29-1 and TRBJ2-2; 8 positions agree with TRBD2. From germline, CDR1 is SQVTM and CDR2 ANQGSEA. V was clipped by 2 bases and J by 4 bases; unmatched bases: 6. This CDR3 is built from 15 residues. The CDR3 DNA sequence: TGCAGCGTTGAACGCCAGCGGGGGTCCACCGGGGAGCTGTTTTTT. This sequence encodes CSVERQRGSTGELFF.

This clonotype was counted many times. The rearrangement joins TRBV29-1 to TRBJ1-4; possibly TRBD1 for D (5 bases). Germline V CDR1 and CDR2: SQVTM, ANQGSEA. CDR3 length: 13 residues. V was pared by 8 bases and J by 8 bases, with 18 bases between. The CDR3 bases are TGCAGCTTTAACAGGTCCCCAGAGGAAAAACTGTTTTTT. Its protein is CSFNRSPEEKLFF.

This clonotype was recorded many times. The chain links TRBV7-2 to TRBJ2-7, with 12 positions matching TRBD1. This CDR3 is 16 amino acids long. After removal of 5 bases from V and 3 bases from J, the junction contained 8 bases not matched to a gene. Germline CDR1 is SGHTA and CDR2 is FQGNSA. The chain's CDR3 is CASSHRGQGALYEQYF. As DNA, the CDR3 is TGTGCCAGCAGCCACCGGGGACAGGGGGCCCTCTACGAGCAGTACTTC. Full variable domain (outside the CDR3, taken from reference TRBV7-2 and TRBJ2-7): GAGVSQSPSNKVTEKGKDVELRCDPISGHTALYWYRQSLGQGLEFLIYFQGNSAPDKSGLPSDRFSAERTGGSVSTLTIQRTQQEDSAVYLCASSHRGQGALYEQYFGPGTRLTVT.

This clonotype was counted between two and nine times. The genes are TRBV6-4 and TRBJ2-1; 10 bases are shared with TRBD2. Per germline, CDR1 MRHNA and CDR2 SNTAGT. J was trimmed by 7 bases and V by 5 bases; bases with no gene match: 11. The CDR3 extends over 16 amino acids. Here the CDR3 DNA reads TGTGCCAGCAGTCGGGAGCCGGGACTAGCGAATAATGAGCAGTTCTTC. Its protein is CASSREPGLANNEQFF.

The V and J genes are TRBV5-1 and TRBJ2-5; D may be TRBD2 (6 bases). The CDR3 has 13 amino acids. Looked up from germline, CDR1 is SGHRS and CDR2 is YFSETQ. The V end lost 4 bases, the J end lost 3 bases, and 10 bases lay between the germline ends. The DNA of the CDR3 is TGCGCCAGCAGCGGCGGGACCGAAGAGACCCAGTACTTC. This sequence encodes CASSGGTEETQYF.

This clonotype has a count of ten or more. The chain carries TRBV6-5 and TRBJ1-3; TRBD1 agrees at 9 bases. The CDR3 covers 15 residues. Germline lookup yields CDR1 MNHEY and CDR2 SVGAGI. V was pared by 5 bases and J by 1 base, with 3 bases of the junction left unmatched. The CDR3 reads CASSDRGFSGNTIYF. The CDR3 region has the DNA TGTGCCAGCAGTGACAGGGGGTTTTCTGGAAACACCATATATTTT.

In this sample, this clonotype turned up a few times. The J gene is TRBJ1-1, the V gene TRBV28, with D hard to call. The CDR3 runs 13 residues. Trimming shortened V by 3 bases and J by 2 bases, and 7 bases separated the two germline ends. Looked up from germline, CDR1 is MDHEN and CDR2 is SYDVKM. DNA of the CDR3: TGTGCCAGCAGTTTCTGGAGCAACACTGAAGCTTTCTTT. Protein product: CASSFWSNTEAFF.